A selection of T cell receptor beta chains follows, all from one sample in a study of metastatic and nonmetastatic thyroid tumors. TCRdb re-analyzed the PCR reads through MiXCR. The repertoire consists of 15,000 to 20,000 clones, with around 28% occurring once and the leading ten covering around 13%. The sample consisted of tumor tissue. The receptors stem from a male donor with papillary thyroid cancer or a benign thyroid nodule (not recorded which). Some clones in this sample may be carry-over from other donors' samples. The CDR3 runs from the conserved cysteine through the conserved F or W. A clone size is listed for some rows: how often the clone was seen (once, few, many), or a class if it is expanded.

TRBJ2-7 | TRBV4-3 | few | CASSQDRSGRADEQYF
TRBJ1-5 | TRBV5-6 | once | CASSLNTGISNQPQHF
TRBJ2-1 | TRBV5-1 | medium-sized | CASSLGLAGLDEQFF
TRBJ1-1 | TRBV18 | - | CASSPPVGTGGDTEAFF
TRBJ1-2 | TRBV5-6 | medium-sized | CASSLRATVGGYGYTF
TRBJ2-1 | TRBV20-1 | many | CSVITPSANEQFF
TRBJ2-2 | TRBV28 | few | CASTRGGEGGELFF
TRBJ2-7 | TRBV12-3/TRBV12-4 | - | CASSLNRGGGYEQYF
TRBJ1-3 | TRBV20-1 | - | CSARGPTSPGQSGNTIYF
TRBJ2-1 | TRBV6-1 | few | CASRSRDTYNEQFF
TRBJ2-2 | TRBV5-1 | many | CASSLTDLRVSGELFF
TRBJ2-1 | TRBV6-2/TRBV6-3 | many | CAIRPGGRINEQFF
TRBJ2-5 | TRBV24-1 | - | CATSDLFGTAETQYF
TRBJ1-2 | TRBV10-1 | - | CASSETHGYTF
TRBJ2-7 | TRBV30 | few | CAWSVLREPYEQYF
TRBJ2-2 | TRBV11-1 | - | CASSRRTGQIAGELFF
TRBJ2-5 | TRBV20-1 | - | CSATSGRQETQYF
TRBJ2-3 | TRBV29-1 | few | CSSIAGGRADTQYF
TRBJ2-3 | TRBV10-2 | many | CASISGRLTDTQYF
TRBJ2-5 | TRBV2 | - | CASSALVNLETQYF
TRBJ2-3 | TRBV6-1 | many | CASSLAGTDTQYF
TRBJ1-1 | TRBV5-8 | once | CASSPIQVITEAFF
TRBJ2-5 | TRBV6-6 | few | CASSYGVGKETQYF
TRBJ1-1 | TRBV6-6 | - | CASSYSENTEAFF
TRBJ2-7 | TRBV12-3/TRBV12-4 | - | CASSQGWLYEQYF
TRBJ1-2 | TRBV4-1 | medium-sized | CASSQDRRTEYLGGYTF
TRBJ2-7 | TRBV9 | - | CASSARFFRFPLGDPGLYEQYF
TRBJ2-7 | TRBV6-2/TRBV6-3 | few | CASENTQYEQYF
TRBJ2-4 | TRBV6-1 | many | CASKNIQYF
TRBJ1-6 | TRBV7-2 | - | CASSWGQGSHSPLHF
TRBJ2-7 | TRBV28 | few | CASSPSSGFAYEQYF
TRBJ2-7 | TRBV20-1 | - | CSAKPPSAYEQYF
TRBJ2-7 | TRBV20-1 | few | CSADGTQGHNYEQYF
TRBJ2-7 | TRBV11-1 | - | CASSFHRDRGGYEQYF
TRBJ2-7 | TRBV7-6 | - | CASSLEGPGAHYEQYF
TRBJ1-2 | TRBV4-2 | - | CASSQEDRRIPGPFGYTF
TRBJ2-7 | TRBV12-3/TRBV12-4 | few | CASSAGSSSYEQYF
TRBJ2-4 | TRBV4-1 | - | CASSRTEGGGSKNIQYF
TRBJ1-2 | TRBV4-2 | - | CASSQQGHSRGYTF
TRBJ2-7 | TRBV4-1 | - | CASSQVAGGLSYEQYF
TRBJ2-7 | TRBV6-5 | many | CASSYSKIPYEQYF
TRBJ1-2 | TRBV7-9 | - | CASSSTGTGEVGYTF
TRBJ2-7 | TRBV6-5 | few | CASSYSDRANYEQYF
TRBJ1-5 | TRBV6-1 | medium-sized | CASSGLILNQPQHF
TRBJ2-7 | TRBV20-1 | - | CSAGYTYEQYF
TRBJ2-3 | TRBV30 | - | CAWSLTSGRTDTQYF
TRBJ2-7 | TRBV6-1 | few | CASRFRGYFQASYDQYF
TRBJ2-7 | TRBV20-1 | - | CSARVSSYEQYF